The rows below give T cell receptor beta chains drawn from one sample of a study of liver allograft versus peripheral blood T cells. One entry per CDR3 protein, called by TCRdb with MiXCR from the reads. This sample yields about 14,000 distinct CDR3 sequences, of which 20% are seen a single time; less than 6% belongs to the top ten. These receptors all stem from a human patient who had a liver transplant. Some of the T cells may derive from the graft donor. The CDR3 runs from the conserved cysteine through the conserved F or W. The D gene is left open where the match is weak. Size is omitted from some rows. Given values are once, few, many or a class for expanded clones.

D,V,J,size,CDR3,DNA
.,TRBV18,TRBJ1-6,medium-sized,CASSRVSSYNSPLHF,TGTGCCAGCTCACGCGTTTCCTCCTATAATTCACCCCTCCACTTT
.,TRBV6-6,TRBJ1-2,.,CASSYPWGGGTAYGYTF,TGTGCCAGCAGTTACCCTTGGGGGGGGGGAACCGCTTATGGCTACACCTTC
.,TRBV19,TRBJ2-5,once,CASSPWGRKGQETQYF,TGTGCCAGTAGCCCCTGGGGCCGAAAGGGCCAAGAGACCCAGTACTTC
TRBD2,TRBV5-4,TRBJ2-1,.,CASSSPLAGGNNEQFF,TGTGCCAGCAGCTCACCTCTAGCGGGGGGGAACAATGAGCAGTTCTTC
.,TRBV6-1,TRBJ1-2,many,CASSKGSFNYGYTF,TGTGCCAGCAGCAAAGGAAGTTTTAACTATGGCTACACCTTC
.,TRBV28,TRBJ1-1,few,CASSLNYARDTEAFF,TGTGCCAGCAGTTTAAATTATGCAAGGGACACTGAAGCTTTCTTT
.,TRBV7-2,TRBJ1-2,medium-sized,CASSLDRNQGGYTF,TGTGCCAGCAGCTTAGACCGGAACCAGGGTGGCTACACCTTC
.,TRBV12-3/TRBV12-4,TRBJ1-6,.,CASSSNDSPLHF,TGTGCCAGCAGTTCGAACGACTCACCCCTCCACTTT
.,TRBV15,TRBJ2-1,.,CATSRGPNEQFF,TGTGCCACCAGCAGAGGACCCAATGAGCAGTTCTTC
.,TRBV18,TRBJ2-1,medium-sized,CASSQTGTQGNEQFF,TGTGCCAGCTCCCAGACCGGGACCCAGGGGAATGAGCAGTTCTTC
.,TRBV9,TRBJ1-2,few,CASSVDPVNYGYTF,TGTGCCAGCAGCGTAGACCCCGTAAACTATGGCTACACCTTC
.,TRBV19,TRBJ1-6,medium-sized,CASSSENGNSPLHF,TGTGCCAGTAGCTCTGAGAATGGGAATTCACCCCTCCACTTT
.,TRBV6-5,TRBJ1-1,medium-sized,CASSNRRGAFF,TGTGCCAGCAGTAATCGAAGGGGAGCTTTCTTT